This T cell receptor (beta chain) derives from a study of cytomegalovirus exposure and HLA in healthy donors. Whole-study results and caveats: The authors judged a highly shared variant cluster likely a sequencing artifact. Previous analysis showed most TCR beta V segments were productive about 87% or about 30% of the time. A few V segments could not be told apart, such as TRBV6-2 and TRBV6-3, and were left out. Trimming of TCR beta V- and J-genes showed a link, identified in a later analysis, to a missense DCLRE1C variant.

A word on this clone: Its antigen is undetermined.

PCR amplification relied on 60 Vbeta primers (plus 13 Jbeta primers). The table came from immunoSEQ multiplex PCR; TCRdb's copy has only in-frame clones and leaves some out. Seen here are approximately 100,000 clones, over 60% observed once, and the top ten hold less than 3%. Trimming cost V 5 bases and J 2 bases, with 18 bases left between them. Germline V gives CDR1 MNHEY, CDR2 SMNVEV (reference sequence). This CDR3 contains 16 residues. The source of this sequence is a female donor in good health and CMV-seronegative. The sequenced material came from PBMCs. The J gene is TRBJ1-1, the V gene TRBV27, with a weak D call TRBD1 (6 bases). CDR3 sequence: CASSMRQDLKNTEAFF. For the CDR3, the DNA is TGTGCCAGCAGTATGCGACAGGACCTAAAAAACACTGAAGCTTTCTTT.